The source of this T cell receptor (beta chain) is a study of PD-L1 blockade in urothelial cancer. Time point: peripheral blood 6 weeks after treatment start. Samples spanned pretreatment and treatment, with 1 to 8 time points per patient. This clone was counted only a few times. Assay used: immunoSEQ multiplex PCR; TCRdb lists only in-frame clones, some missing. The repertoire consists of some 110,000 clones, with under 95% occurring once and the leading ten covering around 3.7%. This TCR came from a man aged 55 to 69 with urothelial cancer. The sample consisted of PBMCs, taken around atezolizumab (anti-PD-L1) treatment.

The CDR3, as DNA: TGTGCCAGCAGCGTAGGGCTAGCGGGGGCCCTGAACACCGGGGAGCTGTTTTTT. Encoded protein: CASSVGLAGALNTGELFF. The chain employs TRBV9 and TRBJ2-2; 10 bases are shared with TRBD2. Germline trimming cut 0 bases from V and 1 base from J; bases unmatched to any gene: 6. Germline V gene data show CDR1 as SGDLS and CDR2 as YYNGEE. The CDR3 loop spans 18 amino acids.